The 6 T cell receptor beta chains in this list originate from one sample, sequenced in a study of OX40 agonist ivuxolimab in advanced cancers. TCRdb's copy holds only in-frame clones and misses some; the assay was immunoSEQ multiplex PCR. The repertoire consists of 35,000 to 45,000 clones, with over 75% occurring once and the leading ten covering about 4.7%. This specimen was CD4+ or CD8+ T cells sorted from blood, taken in a trial of the OX40 agonist ivuxolimab. Receptors were obtained from an adult with an advanced solid tumor such as melanoma, head and neck, liver or kidney cancer.

V is TRBV27 and J is TRBJ1-2; D is ambiguous. Germline values: CDR1 MNHEY, CDR2 SMNVEV (reference sequence). V gave up 6 bases and J gave up 2 bases, with 16 bases separating them. The CDR3 sequence is 15 residues long. CDR3 region: CASSASPLYNYGYTF. The CDR3 DNA reads as TGTGCCAGCAGCGCCAGTCCTCTTTACAACTATGGCTACACCTTC.

This chain joins TRBV14 and TRBJ1-4, with TRBD1 matching over 7 bases. CDR3 size: 14 residues. Per germline, CDR1 SGHDN and CDR2 FVKESK. Trimming removed 4 bases from V and 7 bases from J; junction bases left unmatched: 6. CDR3 residues: CASSRQGLGEKLFF. CDR3 DNA: TGTGCCAGCAGCCGACAGGGTTTGGGTGAAAAACTGTTTTTT.

The chain uses TRBV7-2 and TRBJ1-2; 7 bases map to TRBD1. Unmatched junction bases numbered 7, after V lost 4 bases and J lost 2 bases. Looked up from germline, CDR1 is SGHTA and CDR2 is FQGNSA. The CDR3 contains 15 residues. The CDR3 loop reads CASSSPGQQNYGYTF. The CDR3 DNA sequence: TGTGCCAGCAGCTCACCGGGACAGCAAAACTATGGCTACACCTTC.

The chain uses TRBV19 and TRBJ1-1; 8 nucleotides line up with TRBD1. This CDR3 is built from 15 residues. CDR1 LNHDA and CDR2 SQIVND come from the germline V gene (reference sequence). V lost 5 bases, J lost 5 bases, and 10 bases stayed unmatched. CDR3 in amino acids: CASSLHRGWNTEAFF. DNA for the CDR3: TGTGCCAGTAGTCTCCACAGGGGGTGGAATACTGAAGCTTTCTTT.

The V call is TRBV11-2, the J call TRBJ2-5, with a weak D call TRBD2 (5 bases). Germline V gene lookup returns CDR1 SGHAT and CDR2 FQNNGV. Trimming pared 7 bases from V and 2 bases from J, leaving 14 bases between. The length of the CDR3 is 14 residues. CDR3 sequence (DNA): TGTGCCAGCACCATTAGCGAATCGCAAGAGACCCAGTACTTC. Protein: CASTISESQETQYF.

Here the CDR3 DNA reads TGTGCCAGCACCCCGTACGGGACTAGCGGCTTCGAGCAGTACTTC. This encodes CASTPYGTSGFEQYF. This chain uses TRBV6-6 with TRBJ2-7; 11 nucleotides match TRBD2. Germline CDR1 and CDR2: MNHNY and SVGAGI (reference sequence). The CDR3 is made up of 15 amino acids. With 7 bases clipped from V and 6 bases from J, the junction kept 11 bases outside the gene matches.